In its sample, the clone carrying this T cell receptor beta chain was seen a few times. TCRdb reprocessed the 5' RACE reads with MiXCR, giving one entry per CDR3 protein. The data hold about 120,000 distinct CDR3 sequences, with about 10% observed a single time. Documented time point: blood at routine non-recurrence follow-up after resection. These data originate in a study of spatial heterogeneity in lung cancer. Per the germline V gene, CDR1 is SGHTA and CDR2 is FQGNSA. V lost 4 bases to trimming and J lost 9 bases, with 18 bases between them. The CDR3 has 14 amino acids. V usage is TRBV7-2 and J usage is TRBJ2-5; maybe TRBD1 (7 bases). This clonotype originated in a female donor with early-stage non-small cell lung cancer. Sequencing used PBMCs, obtained at follow-up. CDR3 in DNA: TGTGCCAGCAGCTCTGGGACAGCCCAGCGGGCCCAGTACTTC. Encoded protein: CASSSGTAQRAQYF.